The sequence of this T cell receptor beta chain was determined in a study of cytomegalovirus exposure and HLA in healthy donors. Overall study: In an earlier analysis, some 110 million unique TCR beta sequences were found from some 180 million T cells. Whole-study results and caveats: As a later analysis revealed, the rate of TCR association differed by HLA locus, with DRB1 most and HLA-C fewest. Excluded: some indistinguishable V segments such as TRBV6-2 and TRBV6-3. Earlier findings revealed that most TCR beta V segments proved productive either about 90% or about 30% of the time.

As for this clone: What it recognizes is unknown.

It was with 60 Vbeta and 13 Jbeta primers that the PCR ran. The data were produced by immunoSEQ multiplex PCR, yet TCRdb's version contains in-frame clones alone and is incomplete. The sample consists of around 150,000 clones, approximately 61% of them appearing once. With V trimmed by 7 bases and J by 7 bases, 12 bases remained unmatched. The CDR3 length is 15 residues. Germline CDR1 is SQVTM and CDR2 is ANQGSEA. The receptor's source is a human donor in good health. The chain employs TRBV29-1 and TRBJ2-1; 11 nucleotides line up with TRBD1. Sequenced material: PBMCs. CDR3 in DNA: TGCAGCGGGAAAGGGTGGACAGGGGGCGTAAATGAGCAGTTCTTC. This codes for CSGKGWTGGVNEQFF.